Presented here are 11 T cell receptor beta chains from one specimen sequenced in a study of cytotoxic CD8 clonotypes in ibrutinib-treated CLL. The method was immunoSEQ multiplex PCR; TCRdb's version includes in-frame clones alone and lacks a portion of them. In the table there are about 140,000 clones, about 72% of which are singletons. The material sequenced was PBMCs, taken after 12 months of ibrutinib treatment. The receptor set was obtained from a human donor with chronic lymphocytic leukemia.

The chain uses TRBV7-7 and TRBJ2-2; D is ambiguous. Germline V gene sequence: CDR1 SSHAT, CDR2 FNYEAQ (reference sequence). This CDR3 spans 12 amino acids. V was cut by 4 bases and J by 6 bases, with 6 bases left in between. The CDR3 is CASSSPAGELFF. CDR3 in DNA: TGTGCCAGCAGCTCCCCGGCCGGGGAGCTGTTTTTT.

This chain links TRBV19 with TRBJ2-7; D is possibly TRBD1 (6 bases). The ends were cut back, 6 bases at V and 3 bases at J, with 15 bases in the middle. CDR3 length equals 14 residues. Germline CDR1 is LNHDA and CDR2 is SQIVND (reference sequence). The CDR3 region is CASRPGQQDYEQYF. CDR3 DNA: TGTGCCAGTAGACCGGGACAACAGGACTACGAGCAGTACTTC. Drawing the rest from reference TRBV19 and TRBJ2-7, the complete variable domain is DGGITQSPKYLFRKEGQNVTLSCEQNLNHDAMYWYRQDPGQGLRLIYYSQIVNDFQKGDIAEGYSVSREKKESFPLTVTSAQKNPTAFYLCASRPGQQDYEQYFGPGTRLTVT.

This rearrangement joins TRBV27 to TRBJ2-1, with 12 bases that match TRBD1. V shed 6 bases and J 8 bases; nucleotides not matched to a gene: 8. CDR3 size: 15 residues. Looked up from germline, CDR1 is MNHEY and CDR2 is SMNVEV (reference sequence). This chain's CDR3 is CASRAGTGGVDEQFF. CDR3 nucleotide sequence: TGTGCCAGCAGGGCCGGGACAGGGGGCGTCGATGAGCAGTTCTTC.

This chain uses TRBV7-2 with TRBJ1-5, with 10 bases fitting TRBD1. The V gene's germline CDR1 is SGHTA and CDR2 FQGNSA. With V trimmed by 3 bases and J by 5 bases, 1 base remained unmatched. The CDR3 is 14 amino acids. The chain's CDR3 is CASSLDRGDQPQHF. In DNA form, the CDR3 reads TGTGCCAGCAGCTTGGACAGGGGGGATCAGCCCCAGCATTTT.

The rearrangement uses TRBV6-5 and TRBJ1-2, with 10 nucleotides matching TRBD1. The length of the CDR3 is 15 residues. The V gene's germline CDR1 is MNHEY and CDR2 SVGAGI. Trimming removed 5 bases from V and 4 bases from J; junction bases left unmatched: 7. CDR3 loop: CASSSRDRGLYGYTF. The CDR3 bases are TGTGCCAGCAGTAGCCGGGACAGGGGACTCTATGGCTACACCTTC.

The rearrangement uses TRBV6-6 and TRBJ1-5; possibly TRBD1 for D (6 bases). The CDR3 totals 13 residues. The V end lost 3 bases, the J end lost 4 bases, and 7 bases lay between the germline ends. CDR1 is MNHNY and CDR2 is SVGAGI in the germline V gene (reference sequence). The CDR3 DNA is TGTGCCAGCAGTTATAGGGGGAATCAGCCCCAGCATTTT. Its translation is CASSYRGNQPQHF.

The chain combines TRBV11-2 with TRBJ2-7; no definite D call. CDR3 length equals 13 residues. Germline V CDR1 and CDR2: SGHAT, FQNNGV. Trimming cost V 5 bases and J 2 bases, with 10 bases left between them. The CDR3, as DNA: TGTGCCAGCAGCGTTGGGCACACCTACGAGCAGTACTTC. Translating it yields CASSVGHTYEQYF. The whole variable domain, remainder taken from reference TRBV11-2 and TRBJ2-7, is EAGVAQSPRYKIIEKRQSVAFWCNPISGHATLYWYQQILGQGPKLLIQFQNNGVVDDSQLPKDRFSAERLKGVDSTLKIQPAKLEDSAVYLCASSVGHTYEQYFGPGTRLTVT.

A few counts support this clone. The chain joins TRBV19 to TRBJ1-6; D not certain. The germline CDR1 and CDR2 sequences are LNHDA and SQIVND (reference sequence). Trimming took off 5 bases at V and 9 bases at J, with 14 bases between the two ends. The CDR3 has 14 residues. The CDR3 here is CASSDREGVSPLHF. In DNA, the CDR3 is TGTGCCAGTAGTGACCGGGAGGGTGTTTCACCCCTCCACTTT.

The sample holds a few counts of this clone. The chain couples TRBV9 to TRBJ2-3, with 10 bases that match TRBD2. The germline V gene has CDR1 SGDLS and CDR2 YYNGEE. Unmatched junction bases numbered 6, after V lost 5 bases and J lost 0 bases. This CDR3 contains 16 residues. This CDR3 is CASSRSGRASTDTQYF. The CDR3 nucleotides read TGTGCCAGCAGTCGGAGCGGGAGGGCTAGCACAGATACGCAGTATTTT.

The V and J genes are TRBV7-2 and TRBJ1-5, with TRBD1 as a possible D gene (6 bases). The V gene's germline CDR1 is SGHTA and CDR2 FQGNSA. The V end was cut by 2 bases, the J end by 4 bases, with 12 bases between. The CDR3 covers 15 residues. CDR3 in DNA: TGTGCCAGCAGCTTACAGGGGAGGGTAAATCAGCCCCAGCATTTT. Translating it yields CASSLQGRVNQPQHF.

The chain combines TRBV18 with TRBJ2-7, with 8 bases lining up with TRBD1. CDR1 is KGHSH, CDR2 LQKENI, per germline. This CDR3 region has 16 residues. V trimming: 2 bases; J trimming: 6 bases; junction bases outside the gene matches: 12. CDR3 nucleotides: TGTGCCAGCTCACCATTGTCACAGGGGGGAGGAGGCGAGCAGTACTTC. Protein product: CASSPLSQGGGGEQYF.